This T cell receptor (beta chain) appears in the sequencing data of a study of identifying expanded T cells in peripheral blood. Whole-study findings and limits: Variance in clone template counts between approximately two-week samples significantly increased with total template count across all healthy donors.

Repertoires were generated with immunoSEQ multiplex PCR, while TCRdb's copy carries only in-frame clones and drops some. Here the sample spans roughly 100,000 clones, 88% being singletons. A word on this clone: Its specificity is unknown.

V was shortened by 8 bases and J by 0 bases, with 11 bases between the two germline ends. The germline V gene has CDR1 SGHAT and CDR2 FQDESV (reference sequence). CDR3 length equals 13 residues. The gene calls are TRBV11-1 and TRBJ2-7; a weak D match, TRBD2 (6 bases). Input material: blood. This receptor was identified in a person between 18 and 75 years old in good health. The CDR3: CASSGENSYEQYF. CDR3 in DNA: TGTGCCAGCTCGGGGGAGAACTCCTACGAGCAGTACTTC.